This T cell receptor (beta chain) appears in the sequencing data of a study of blood T cell repertoires in COVID-19. Profiling relied on immunoSEQ multiplex PCR, and the TCRdb table lists in-frame clones only, not all of them. The sample contains about 410,000 clones, about 88% of which appear only once. The sequence was obtained from a woman aged 40 to 50 with COVID-19, enrolled during active disease. Sequencing input: peripheral blood.

The CDR3 reads CASRFTGEANEKLFF. The CDR3, as DNA: TGTGCCAGCAGATTCACAGGGGAAGCTAATGAAAAACTGTTTTTT. The V gene is TRBV7-8, the J gene TRBJ1-4; 7 bases align to TRBD1. CDR1 and CDR2 (germline): SGHVS, FQNEAQ. Trimming at V came to 6 bases and at J to 3 bases, leaving 7 bases not matched to a gene. This CDR3 spans 15 amino acids.